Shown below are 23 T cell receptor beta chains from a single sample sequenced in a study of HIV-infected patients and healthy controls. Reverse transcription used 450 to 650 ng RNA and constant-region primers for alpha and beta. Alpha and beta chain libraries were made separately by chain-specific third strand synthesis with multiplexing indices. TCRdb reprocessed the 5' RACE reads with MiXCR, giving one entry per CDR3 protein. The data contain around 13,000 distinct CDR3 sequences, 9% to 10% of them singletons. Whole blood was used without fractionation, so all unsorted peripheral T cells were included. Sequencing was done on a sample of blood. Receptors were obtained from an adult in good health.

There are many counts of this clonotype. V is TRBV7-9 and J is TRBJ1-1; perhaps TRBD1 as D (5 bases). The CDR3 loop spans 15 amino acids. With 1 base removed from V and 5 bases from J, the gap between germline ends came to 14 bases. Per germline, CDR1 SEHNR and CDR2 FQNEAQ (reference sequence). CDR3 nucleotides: TGTGCCAGCAGCTTAGGGGGCTTTTCGCGGACTGAAGCTTTCTTT. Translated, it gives CASSLGGFSRTEAFF.

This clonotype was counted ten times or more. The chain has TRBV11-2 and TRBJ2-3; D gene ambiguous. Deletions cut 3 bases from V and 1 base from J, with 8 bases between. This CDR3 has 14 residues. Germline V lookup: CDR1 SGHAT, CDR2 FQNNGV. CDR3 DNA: TGTGCCAGCAGCTTCACTGGCGGCACAGATACGCAGTATTTT. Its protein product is CASSFTGGTDTQYF. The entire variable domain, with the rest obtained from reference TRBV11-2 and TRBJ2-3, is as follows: EAGVAQSPRYKIIEKRQSVAFWCNPISGHATLYWYQQILGQGPKLLIQFQNNGVVDDSQLPKDRFSAERLKGVDSTLKIQPAKLEDSAVYLCASSFTGGTDTQYFGPGTRLTVL.

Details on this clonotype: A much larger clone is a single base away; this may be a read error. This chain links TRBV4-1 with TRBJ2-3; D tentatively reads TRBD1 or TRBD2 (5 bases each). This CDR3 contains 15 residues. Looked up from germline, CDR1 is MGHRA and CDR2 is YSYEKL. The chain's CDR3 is CASIQDPWGSDTQYF. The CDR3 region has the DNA TGCGCCAGCATCCAAGACCCTTGGGGGTCAGATACGCAGTATTTT.

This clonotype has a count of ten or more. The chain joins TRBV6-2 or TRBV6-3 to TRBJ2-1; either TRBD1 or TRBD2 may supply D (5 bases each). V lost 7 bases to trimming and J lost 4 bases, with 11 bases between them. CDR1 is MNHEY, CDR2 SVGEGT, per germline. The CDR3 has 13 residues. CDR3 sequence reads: CASTGTAYNEQFF. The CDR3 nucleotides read TGTGCCAGCACGGGGACGGCTTACAATGAGCAGTTCTTC.

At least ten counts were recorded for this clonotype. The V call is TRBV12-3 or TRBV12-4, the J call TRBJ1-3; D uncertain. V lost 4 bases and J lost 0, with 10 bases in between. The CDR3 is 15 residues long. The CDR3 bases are TGTGCCAGCAGTTCACCATCTAGCTCTGGAAACACCATATATTTT. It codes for CASSSPSSSGNTIYF.

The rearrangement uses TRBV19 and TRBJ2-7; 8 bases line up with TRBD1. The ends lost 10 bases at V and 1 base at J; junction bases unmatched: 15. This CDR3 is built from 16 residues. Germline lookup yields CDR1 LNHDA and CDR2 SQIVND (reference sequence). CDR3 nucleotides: TGTGCCACCGCGCTTCGAACAGGGGGAAAGTCCTACGAGCAGTACTTC. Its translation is CATALRTGGKSYEQYF.

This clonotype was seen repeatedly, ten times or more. In DNA form, the CDR3 reads TGTGCCAGCAGTGCCCGGGACACCGGGGAGCTGTTTTTT. It yields the protein CASSARDTGELFF. The V call is TRBV25-1, the J call TRBJ2-2; the D is unclear. The V end was cut by 4 bases, the J end by 3 bases, with 6 bases between. Germline V gene lookup returns CDR1 MGHDK and CDR2 SYGVNS. CDR3 size: 13 residues.

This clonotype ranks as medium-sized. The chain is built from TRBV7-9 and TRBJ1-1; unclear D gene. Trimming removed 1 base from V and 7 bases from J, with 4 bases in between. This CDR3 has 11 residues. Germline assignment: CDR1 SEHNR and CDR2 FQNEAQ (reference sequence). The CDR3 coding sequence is TGTGCCAGCAGCTTAGTAGGTGAAGCTTTCTTT. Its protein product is CASSLVGEAFF.

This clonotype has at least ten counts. The CDR3 nucleotides read TGTGCCAGCAGTTTATCGGCTACAGGGAGGGTGAGGGAGCTGTTTTTT. The encoded protein is CASSLSATGRVRELFF. The J gene is TRBJ2-2, the V gene TRBV28; a possible D gene is TRBD2 (7 bases). This CDR3 has 16 amino acids. Trimming took 1 base from V and 9 from J, leaving 18 bases between them. The germline CDR1 and CDR2 sequences are MDHEN and SYDVKM.

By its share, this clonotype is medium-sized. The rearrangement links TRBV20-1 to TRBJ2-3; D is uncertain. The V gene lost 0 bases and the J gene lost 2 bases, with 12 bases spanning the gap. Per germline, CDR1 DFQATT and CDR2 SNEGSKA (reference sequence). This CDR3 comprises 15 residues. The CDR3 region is CSARDPKSPTDTQYF. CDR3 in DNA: TGCAGTGCTAGAGATCCCAAGAGTCCCACAGATACGCAGTATTTT.

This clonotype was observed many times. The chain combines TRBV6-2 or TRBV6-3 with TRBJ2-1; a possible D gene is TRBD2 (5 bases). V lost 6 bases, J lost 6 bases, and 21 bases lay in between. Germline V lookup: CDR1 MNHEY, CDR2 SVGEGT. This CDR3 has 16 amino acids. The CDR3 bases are TGTGCCAGCAGCAAAGGACTCAGAATGACGGGCAATGAGCAGTTCTTC. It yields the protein CASSKGLRMTGNEQFF.

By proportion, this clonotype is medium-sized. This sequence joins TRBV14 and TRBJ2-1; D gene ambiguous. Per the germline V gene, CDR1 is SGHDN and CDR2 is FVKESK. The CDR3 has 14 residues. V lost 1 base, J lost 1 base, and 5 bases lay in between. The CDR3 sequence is CASSQGASYNEQFF. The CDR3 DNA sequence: TGTGCCAGCAGCCAAGGGGCTTCCTACAATGAGCAGTTCTTC.

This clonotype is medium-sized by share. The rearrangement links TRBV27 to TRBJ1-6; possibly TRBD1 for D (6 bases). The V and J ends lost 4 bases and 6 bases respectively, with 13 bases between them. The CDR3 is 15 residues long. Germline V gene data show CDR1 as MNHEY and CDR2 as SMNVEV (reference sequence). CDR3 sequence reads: CASSSQGLGNSPLHF. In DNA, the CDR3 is TGTGCCAGCAGTTCACAGGGCCTGGGTAATTCACCCCTCCACTTT.

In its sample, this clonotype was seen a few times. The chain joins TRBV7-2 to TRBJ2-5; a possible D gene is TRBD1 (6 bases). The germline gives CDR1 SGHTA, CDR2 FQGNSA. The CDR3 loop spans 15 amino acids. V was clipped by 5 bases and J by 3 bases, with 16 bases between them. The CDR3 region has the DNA TGTGCCAGCAGCCCGTGGGACGGGACAAAAGAGACCCAGTACTTC. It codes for CASSPWDGTKETQYF. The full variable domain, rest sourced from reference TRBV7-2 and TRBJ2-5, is GAGVSQSPSNKVTEKGKDVELRCDPISGHTALYWYRQSLGQGLEFLIYFQGNSAPDKSGLPSDRFSAERTGGSVSTLTIQRTQQEDSAVYLCASSPWDGTKETQYFGPGTRLLVL.

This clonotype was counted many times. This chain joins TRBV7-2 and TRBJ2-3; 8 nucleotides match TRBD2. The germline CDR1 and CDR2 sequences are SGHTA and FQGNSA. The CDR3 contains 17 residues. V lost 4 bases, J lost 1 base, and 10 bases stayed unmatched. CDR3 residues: CASSSLYYGGGTDTQYF. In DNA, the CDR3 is TGTGCCAGCAGCTCCCTGTATTACGGGGGGGGCACAGATACGCAGTATTTT.

DNA for the CDR3: TGTGCCAGCAGCCTCCCAACGGGGTTATACTCACCCCTCCACTTT. Protein: CASSLPTGLYSPLHF. The rearrangement links TRBV11-2 to TRBJ1-6; D remains unclear. Germline V lookup: CDR1 SGHAT, CDR2 FQNNGV. Trimming shortened V by 5 bases and J by 10 bases, and 18 bases separated the two germline ends. This CDR3 has 15 residues.

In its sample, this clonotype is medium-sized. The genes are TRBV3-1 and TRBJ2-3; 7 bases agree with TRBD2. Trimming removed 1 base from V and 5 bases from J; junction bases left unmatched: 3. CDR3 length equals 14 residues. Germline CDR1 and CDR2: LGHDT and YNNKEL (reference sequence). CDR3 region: CASSQASGGDTQYF. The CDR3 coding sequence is TGTGCCAGCAGCCAAGCTAGCGGTGGAGATACGCAGTATTTT.

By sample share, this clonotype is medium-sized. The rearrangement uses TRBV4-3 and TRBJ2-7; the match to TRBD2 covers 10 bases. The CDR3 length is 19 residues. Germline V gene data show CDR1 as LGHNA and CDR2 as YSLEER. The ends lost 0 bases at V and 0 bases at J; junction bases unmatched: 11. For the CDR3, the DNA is TGCGCCAGCAGCCAAGACCCTAGCGGGAGAGGTTGGGGCTCCTACGAGCAGTACTTC. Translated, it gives CASSQDPSGRGWGSYEQYF.

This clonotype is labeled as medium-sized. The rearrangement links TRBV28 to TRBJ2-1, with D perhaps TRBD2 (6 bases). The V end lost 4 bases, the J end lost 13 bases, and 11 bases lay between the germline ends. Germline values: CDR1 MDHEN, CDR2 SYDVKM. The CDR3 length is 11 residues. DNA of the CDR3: TGTGCCAGCAGTTACGGGACTCCCCAGTTCTTC. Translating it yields CASSYGTPQFF.

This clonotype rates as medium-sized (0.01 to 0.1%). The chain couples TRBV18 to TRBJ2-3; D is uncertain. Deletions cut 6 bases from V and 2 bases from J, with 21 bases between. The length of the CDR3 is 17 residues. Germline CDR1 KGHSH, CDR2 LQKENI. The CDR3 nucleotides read TGTGCCAGCTCGCTCAACCCGCGTAAGTCGTCCACAGATACGCAGTATTTT. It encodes CASSLNPRKSSTDTQYF.

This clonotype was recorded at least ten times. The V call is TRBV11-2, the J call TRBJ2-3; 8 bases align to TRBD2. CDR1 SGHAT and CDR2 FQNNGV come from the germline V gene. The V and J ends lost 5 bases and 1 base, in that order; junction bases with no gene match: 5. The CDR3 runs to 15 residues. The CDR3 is CASSRLASGTDTQYF. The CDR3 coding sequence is TGTGCCAGCAGCAGACTAGCGTCGGGCACAGATACGCAGTATTTT.

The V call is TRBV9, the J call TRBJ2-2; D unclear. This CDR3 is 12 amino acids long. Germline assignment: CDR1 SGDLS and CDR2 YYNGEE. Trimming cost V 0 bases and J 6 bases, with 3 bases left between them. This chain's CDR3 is CASSVAAGELFF. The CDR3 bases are TGTGCCAGCAGCGTAGCAGCCGGGGAGCTGTTTTTT.

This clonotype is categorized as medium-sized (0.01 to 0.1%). As DNA, the CDR3 is TGTGCCGCCAGGTCTGGAAACACCATATATTTT. It translates to CAARSGNTIYF. V is TRBV27 and J is TRBJ1-3, with D unclear. The V gene's germline CDR1 is MNHEY and CDR2 SMNVEV (reference sequence). CDR3 size: 11 residues. The ends were cut back, 11 bases at V and 1 base at J, with 6 bases in the middle.